A selection of T cell receptor beta chains follows, all from one sample in a study of shared clonotypes between healthy human individuals. Some clones are missing from TCRdb's copy, which holds only in-frame ones; the method was immunoSEQ multiplex PCR. The profile shows roughly 480,000 clones, about 80% of them singletons. The sequenced material came from PBMCs. These receptors all stem from a woman aged 40 to 50 in good health. Some clones in this sample may be carry-over from other donors' samples. The CDR3 runs from the conserved cysteine through the conserved F or W.

cdr3_aa j_call v_call
CASSLSGTNYEQYF TRBJ2-7 TRBV11-2
CASSGRNTGELFF TRBJ2-2 TRBV2
CASKGLITEKLFF TRBJ1-4 TRBV6-1
CASRHGQGATYEQYF TRBJ2-7 TRBV5-4
CSVDAGKDGYTF TRBJ1-2 TRBV29-1
CASSDPQGFEAFF TRBJ1-1 TRBV2
CSVVAAGWGTEAFF TRBJ1-1 TRBV29-1
CASTSGSGETQYF TRBJ2-5 TRBV19
CASRGRGASSYEQYF TRBJ2-7 TRBV28
CASSFGGNTGELFF TRBJ2-2 TRBV27
CASSLRDRSSEQYF TRBJ2-7 TRBV19
CASSPQPLSGKHEQYF TRBJ2-7 TRBV7-2
CASSLDGVSGTQYF TRBJ2-5 TRBV5-4
CASSQELSDAMYEQYF TRBJ2-7 TRBV4-3
CASRQTTLGARSFF TRBJ2-1 TRBV19
CASSLIPDPENTEAFF TRBJ1-1 TRBV27
CASSVETSGGEQFF TRBJ2-1 TRBV9
CASSRYPGQGVSGANVLTF TRBJ2-6 TRBV14
CASSQDAGEGWSGLYVAQYF TRBJ2-3 TRBV4-3
CASSQAGLADPKNIQYF TRBJ2-4 TRBV14
CASRKSSLSTDTQYF TRBJ2-3 TRBV5-1
CASLRVPGGTDTQYF TRBJ2-3 TRBV10-2
CASSPAGTNTGELFF TRBJ2-2 TRBV18
CASSLPQGNSPLHF TRBJ1-6 TRBV28
CASSPGLAYEQYF TRBJ2-7 TRBV4-2
CASSEGGADTQYF TRBJ2-3 TRBV25-1
CASSPRTDTQYF TRBJ2-3 TRBV6-6
CASSLVSQSSYEQYF TRBJ2-7 TRBV7-2
CASSLAGTGYNEQYF TRBJ2-7 TRBV5-6
CASSQGQGQFGNTIYF TRBJ1-3 TRBV14
CASSLKSNEKLFF TRBJ1-4 TRBV5-4
CASSGRQTNQPQHF TRBJ1-5 TRBV2
CASSPTTTGYNEKLFF TRBJ1-4 TRBV18
CASTKTGTEGANQPQHF TRBJ1-5 TRBV19
CASSYQVPRTDTQYF TRBJ2-3 TRBV5-1
CAYGAGGGTDTQYF TRBJ2-3 TRBV30
CASRGNEQFF TRBJ2-1 TRBV2
CASSQAREDGYTF TRBJ1-2 TRBV4-3
CASSISSYNEQFF TRBJ2-1 TRBV19
CASSVDGANQPQHF TRBJ1-5 TRBV9
CASSDAGTGGETQYF TRBJ2-5 TRBV2
CASSIVTTGNHNEQFF TRBJ2-1 TRBV19
CASSEAWENNEQFF TRBJ2-1 TRBV6-1
CASSLNRGETQYF TRBJ2-5 TRBV7-3
CASSPQTHRGPQHF TRBJ1-5 TRBV4-1
CASSNQAGTLSYEQYF TRBJ2-7 TRBV10-2
CASSLVGGESNQPQHF TRBJ1-5 TRBV7-2
CASSAQPDRVNEQFF TRBJ2-1 TRBV10-1
CASSQGQGAATNEKLFF TRBJ1-4 TRBV5-4
CASSLGQPDTEAFF TRBJ1-1 TRBV4-1
CASSSTLAGALYEQYF TRBJ2-7 TRBV7-2
CASSQASGYQETQYF TRBJ2-5 TRBV4-1
CASSFGVAYEQYF TRBJ2-7 TRBV28
CASSLGGINEKLFF TRBJ1-4 TRBV7-2
CASSSHGSGELFF TRBJ2-2 TRBV7-7
CASSEDRGPDTQYF TRBJ2-3 TRBV25-1